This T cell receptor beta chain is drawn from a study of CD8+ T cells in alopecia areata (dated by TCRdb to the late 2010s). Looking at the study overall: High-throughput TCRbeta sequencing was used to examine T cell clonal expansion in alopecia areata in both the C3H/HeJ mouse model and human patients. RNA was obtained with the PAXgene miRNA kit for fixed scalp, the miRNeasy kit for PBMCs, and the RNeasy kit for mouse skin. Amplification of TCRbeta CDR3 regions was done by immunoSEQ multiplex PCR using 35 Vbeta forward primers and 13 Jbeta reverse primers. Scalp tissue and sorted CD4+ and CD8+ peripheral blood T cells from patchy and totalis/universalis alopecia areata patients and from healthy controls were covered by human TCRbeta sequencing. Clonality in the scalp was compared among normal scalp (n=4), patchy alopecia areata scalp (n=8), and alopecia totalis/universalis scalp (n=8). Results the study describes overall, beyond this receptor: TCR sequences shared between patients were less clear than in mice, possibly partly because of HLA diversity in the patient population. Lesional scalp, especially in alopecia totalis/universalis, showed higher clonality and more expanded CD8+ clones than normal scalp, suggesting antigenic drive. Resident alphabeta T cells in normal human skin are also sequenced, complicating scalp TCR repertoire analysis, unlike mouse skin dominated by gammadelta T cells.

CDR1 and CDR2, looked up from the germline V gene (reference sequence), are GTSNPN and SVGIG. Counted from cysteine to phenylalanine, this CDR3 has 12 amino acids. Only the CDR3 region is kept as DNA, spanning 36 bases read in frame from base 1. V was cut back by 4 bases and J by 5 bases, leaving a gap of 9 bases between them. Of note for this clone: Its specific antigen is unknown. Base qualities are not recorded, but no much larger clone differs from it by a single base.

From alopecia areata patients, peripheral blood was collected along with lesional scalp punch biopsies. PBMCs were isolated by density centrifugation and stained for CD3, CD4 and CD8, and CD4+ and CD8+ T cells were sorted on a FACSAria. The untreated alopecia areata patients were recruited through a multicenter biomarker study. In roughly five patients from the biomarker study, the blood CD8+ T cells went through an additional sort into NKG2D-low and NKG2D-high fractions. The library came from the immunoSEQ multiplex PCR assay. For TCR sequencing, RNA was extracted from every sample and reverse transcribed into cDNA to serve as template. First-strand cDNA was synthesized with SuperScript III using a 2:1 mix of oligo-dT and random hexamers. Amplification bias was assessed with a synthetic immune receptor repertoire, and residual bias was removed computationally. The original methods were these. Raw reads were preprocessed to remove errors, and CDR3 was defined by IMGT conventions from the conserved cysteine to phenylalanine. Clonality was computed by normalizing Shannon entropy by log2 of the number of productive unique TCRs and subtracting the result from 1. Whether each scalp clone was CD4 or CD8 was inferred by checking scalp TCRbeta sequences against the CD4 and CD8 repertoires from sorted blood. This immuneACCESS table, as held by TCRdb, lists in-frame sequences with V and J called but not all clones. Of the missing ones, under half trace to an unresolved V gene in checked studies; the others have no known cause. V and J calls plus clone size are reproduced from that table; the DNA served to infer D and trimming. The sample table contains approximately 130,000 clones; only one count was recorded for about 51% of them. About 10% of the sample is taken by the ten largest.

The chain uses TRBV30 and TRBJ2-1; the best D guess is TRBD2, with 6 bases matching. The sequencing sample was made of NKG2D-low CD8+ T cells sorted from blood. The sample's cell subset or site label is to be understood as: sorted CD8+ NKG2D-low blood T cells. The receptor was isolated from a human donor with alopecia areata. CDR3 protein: CAWNGGDNEQFF. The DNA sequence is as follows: TGTGCCTGGAATGGAGGGGACAATGAGCAGTTCTTC.